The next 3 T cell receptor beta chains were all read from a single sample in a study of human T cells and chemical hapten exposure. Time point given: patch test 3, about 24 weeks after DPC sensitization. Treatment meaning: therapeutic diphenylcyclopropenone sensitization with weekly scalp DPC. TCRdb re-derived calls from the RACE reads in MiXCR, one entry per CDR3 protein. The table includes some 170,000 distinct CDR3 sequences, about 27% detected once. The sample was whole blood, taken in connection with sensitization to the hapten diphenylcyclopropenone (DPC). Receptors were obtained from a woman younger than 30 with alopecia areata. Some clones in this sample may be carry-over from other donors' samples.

The chain's CDR3 is CAWSVSGAPYEQYF. The CDR3 region has the DNA TGTGCCTGGAGTGTTTCCGGGGCACCCTACGAGCAGTACTTC. The chain employs TRBV30 and TRBJ2-7, with D possibly being TRBD1 or TRBD2 (5 bases each). Germline V gene lookup returns CDR1 GTSNPN and CDR2 SVGIG (reference sequence). CDR3 size: 14 residues. V was cut by 0 bases and J by 2 bases, with 11 bases left in between.

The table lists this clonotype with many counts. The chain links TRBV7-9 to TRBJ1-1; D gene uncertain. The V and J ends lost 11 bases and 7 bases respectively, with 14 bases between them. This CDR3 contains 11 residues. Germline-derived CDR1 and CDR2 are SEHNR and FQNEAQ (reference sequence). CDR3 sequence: CAAEARIEAFF. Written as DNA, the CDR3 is TGTGCCGCGGAAGCCCGTATTGAAGCTTTCTTT.

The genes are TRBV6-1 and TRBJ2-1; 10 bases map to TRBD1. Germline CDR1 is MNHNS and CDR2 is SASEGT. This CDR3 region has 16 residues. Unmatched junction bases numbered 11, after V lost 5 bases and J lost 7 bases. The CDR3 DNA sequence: TGTGCCAGCAGTCACCCTAAGGGACAGGGGTCGAATGAGCAGTTCTTC. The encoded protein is CASSHPKGQGSNEQFF.